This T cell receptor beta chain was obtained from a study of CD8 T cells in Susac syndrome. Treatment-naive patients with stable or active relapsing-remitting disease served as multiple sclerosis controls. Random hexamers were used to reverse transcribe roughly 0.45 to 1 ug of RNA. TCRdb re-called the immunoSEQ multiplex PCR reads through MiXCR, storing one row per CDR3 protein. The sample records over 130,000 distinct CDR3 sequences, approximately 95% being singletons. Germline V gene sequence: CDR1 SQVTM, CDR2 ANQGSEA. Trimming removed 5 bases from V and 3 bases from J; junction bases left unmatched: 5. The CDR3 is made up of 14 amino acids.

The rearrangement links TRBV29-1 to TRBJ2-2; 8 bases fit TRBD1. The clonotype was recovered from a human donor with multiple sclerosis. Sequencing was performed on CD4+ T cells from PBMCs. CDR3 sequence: CSVSGGGDTGELFF. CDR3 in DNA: TGCAGCGTTTCAGGGGGCGGGGACACCGGGGAGCTGTTTTTT.